This record concerns one TCR beta chain sequence. The data belong to a study of T cell changes during pregnancy in multiple sclerosis. V was pared by 0 bases and J by 2 bases, with 3 bases between. Germline CDR1 SGHNT, CDR2 YYREEE (reference sequence). CDR3 length equals 13 residues. The table came from immunoSEQ multiplex PCR; TCRdb's copy has only in-frame clones and leaves some out. This table holds around 61,000 clones, under 95% found once. This receptor was obtained from a female donor in good health, enrolled as a control in a pregnancy study. The V and J genes are TRBV5-4 and TRBJ1-3; D uncertain. The sequencing used peripheral blood, collected in the third trimester of pregnancy. The CDR3 DNA reads TGTGCCAGCAGCTTGGCAACTGGAAACACCATATATTTT. Translated, it gives CASSLATGNTIYF.